Below are 26 T cell receptor beta chains sequenced from a single sample in a study of T cell responses to AZD1222 COVID-19 vaccine. Produced via immunoSEQ multiplex PCR; TCRdb's table is partial and in-frame only. The sample has approximately 100,000 clones; 85% to 90% are singletons. This specimen consisted of peripheral blood, obtained on day 0 of AZD1222 vaccination. The receptors stem from an adult in good health.

The chain uses TRBV3-1 (or the pseudogene TRBV3-2) and TRBJ1-6; D is perhaps TRBD1 (5 bases). The germline gives CDR1 LGHDT, CDR2 YNNKEL (reference sequence). The V end was cut by 8 bases, the J end by 10 bases, with 27 bases between. The CDR3 contains 17 residues. The CDR3 nucleotides read TGTGCCAGCTGGTATCAGAGGGGCAGGAAGAACCTATCACCCCTCCACTTT. Its translation is CASWYQRGRKNLSPLHF.

The V and J genes are TRBV7-2 and TRBJ2-2; a weak D match, TRBD2 (5 bases). The germline V gene has CDR1 SGHTA and CDR2 FQGNSA. The CDR3 covers 16 residues. Trimming shortened V by 3 bases and J by 1 base, and 12 bases separated the two germline ends. As DNA, the CDR3 is TGTGCCAGCAGCTTGAATTCCGCGGGGAACACCGGGGAGCTGTTTTTT. Protein sequence: CASSLNSAGNTGELFF. Supplemented by reference TRBV7-2 and TRBJ2-2, the full variable domain reads GAGVSQSPSNKVTEKGKDVELRCDPISGHTALYWYRQSLGQGLEFLIYFQGNSAPDKSGLPSDRFSAERTGGSVSTLTIQRTQQEDSAVYLCASSLNSAGNTGELFFGEGSRLTVL.

Here the CDR3 reads CASSLSGGSLDGYTF. The CDR3 DNA reads as TGTGCCAGCAGTTTGTCAGGGGGCTCTTTGGATGGCTACACCTTC. The chain couples TRBV27 to TRBJ1-2, with 8 bases aligning to TRBD1. Trimming took 3 bases from V and 6 from J; bases not matched to a gene: 9. Germline V gives CDR1 MNHEY, CDR2 SMNVEV (reference sequence). This CDR3 comprises 15 residues.

V usage is TRBV9 and J usage is TRBJ2-7; possible D gene TRBD2, 6 bases. V was cut by 0 bases and J by 3 bases, with 13 bases left in between. The CDR3 has 15 residues. The germline gives CDR1 SGDLS, CDR2 YYNGEE. The CDR3 sequence: CASSVAPGLHYEQYF. CDR3 in DNA: TGTGCCAGCAGCGTAGCTCCGGGACTCCACTACGAGCAGTACTTC.

The chain is built from TRBV2 and TRBJ2-5; D gene uncertain. CDR3 length equals 13 residues. CDR1 and CDR2 from the germline V gene are SNHLY and FYNNEI. V shed 3 bases and J shed 5 bases, with 10 bases lying between them. As DNA, the CDR3 is TGTGCCAGCAGTGAGGTGAGCGCGGAGACCCAGTACTTC. This encodes CASSEVSAETQYF.

The J gene is TRBJ1-2, the V gene TRBV5-6, with a possible D match to TRBD1 (5 bases). CDR1 and CDR2 (germline): SGHDT, YYEEEE. The CDR3 extends over 13 amino acids. The V and J ends lost 4 bases and 8 bases respectively, with 15 bases between them. CDR3 in DNA: TGTGCCAGCAGCGCCGGTTGGGGCGACGGCTACACCTTC. Amino acids: CASSAGWGDGYTF. Full variable domain (missing parts from reference TRBV5-6 and TRBJ1-2): DAGVTQSPTHLIKTRGQQVTLRCSPKSGHDTVSWYQQALGQGPQFIFQYYEEEERQRGNFPDRFSGHQFPNYSSELNVNALLLGDSALYLCASSAGWGDGYTFGSGTRLTVV.

The rearrangement uses TRBV29-1 and TRBJ2-7, with TRBD2 identical over 9 bases. Per the germline V gene, CDR1 is SQVTM and CDR2 is ANQGSEA. There are 16 residues in the CDR3. The V segment lost 4 bases and the J segment 2 bases; nucleotides outside the gene matches: 12. The CDR3 nucleotides read TGCAGCGTTGTAGGGTATAGCGGGGGTCCTCCCTACGAGCAGTACTTC. It encodes CSVVGYSGGPPYEQYF.

The chain carries TRBV29-1 and TRBJ2-3; D may be TRBD2 (6 bases). The CDR3 length is 14 residues. From germline, CDR1 is SQVTM and CDR2 ANQGSEA. The germline V and J ends were trimmed by 0 bases and 4 bases, with 11 bases remaining between them. CDR3 amino acids: CSVEDRWGADTQYF. The CDR3 DNA is TGCAGCGTTGAAGATCGCTGGGGGGCAGATACGCAGTATTTT.

This sequence joins TRBV7-2 and TRBJ2-4; D is perhaps TRBD1 (5 bases). Looked up from germline, CDR1 is SGHTA and CDR2 is FQGNSA. The CDR3 is 14 residues long. The germline V and J ends were trimmed by 6 bases and 7 bases, with 16 bases remaining between them. The CDR3 coding sequence is TGTGCCAGCAGTTCTAGAGACAGAGGTAACATTCAGTACTTC. It yields the protein CASSSRDRGNIQYF. Drawing the rest from reference TRBV7-2 and TRBJ2-4, the complete variable domain is GAGVSQSPSNKVTEKGKDVELRCDPISGHTALYWYRQSLGQGLEFLIYFQGNSAPDKSGLPSDRFSAERTGGSVSTLTIQRTQQEDSAVYLCASSSRDRGNIQYFGAGTRLSVL.

The chain couples TRBV29-1 to TRBJ2-3, with D perhaps given as TRBD1 or TRBD2 (5 bases each). Germline V lookup: CDR1 SQVTM, CDR2 ANQGSEA. V shed 5 bases and J shed 2 bases, with 11 bases lying between them. The CDR3 sequence is 13 residues long. The CDR3 DNA is TGCAGCGTTAGGGGAGCCCTCACAGATACGCAGTATTTT. Residues: CSVRGALTDTQYF.

CDR3: CASSLPGGGSPLHF. The CDR3 bases are TGTGCCAGCAGTTTACCAGGGGGAGGGTCACCCCTCCACTTT. This sequence joins TRBV7-2 and TRBJ1-6, with TRBD1 matching 7 bases. V shed 6 bases, J shed 10 bases, and the junction held 9 bases outside the gene matches. The germline V gene encodes CDR1 SGHTA and CDR2 FQGNSA. The length of the CDR3 is 14 residues. The variable domain in full, with the rest retrieved from reference TRBV7-2 and TRBJ1-6, is GAGVSQSPSNKVTEKGKDVELRCDPISGHTALYWYRQSLGQGLEFLIYFQGNSAPDKSGLPSDRFSAERTGGSVSTLTIQRTQQEDSAVYLCASSLPGGGSPLHFGNGTRLTVT.

The chain is built from TRBV5-6 and TRBJ1-3, with D maybe TRBD1 (5 bases). The CDR3 is 16 residues long. Germline-derived CDR1 and CDR2 are SGHDT and YYEEEE. V shed 5 bases and J shed 3 bases, with 18 bases lying between them. The CDR3 sequence: CASSLPGALGGNTIYF. The CDR3 bases are TGTGCCAGCAGTTTGCCCGGGGCGTTAGGTGGAAACACCATATATTTT.

This sequence joins TRBV3-1 (or the pseudogene TRBV3-2) and TRBJ2-1; weak D call: TRBD2 (5 bases). Deletions cut 3 bases from V and 0 bases from J, with 9 bases between. CDR1 and CDR2 from the germline V gene are LGHDT and YNNKEL (reference sequence). This CDR3 has 15 residues. As DNA, the CDR3 is TGTGCCAGCAGCCACCAAGGGAGCTCCTACAATGAGCAGTTCTTC. This translates into CASSHQGSSYNEQFF.

The chain uses TRBV6-4 and TRBJ2-5; TRBD1 aligns across 7 bases. Germline CDR1 MRHNA, CDR2 SNTAGT. Trimming cost V 0 bases and J 2 bases; bases outside gene matches: 3. This CDR3 is built from 15 residues. DNA for the CDR3: TGTGCCAGCAGTGACTCGGGACAGAATCAAGAGACCCAGTACTTC. It is translated as CASSDSGQNQETQYF.

The V call is TRBV7-2, the J call TRBJ1-3; D ambiguous. V gave up 9 bases and J gave up 4 bases, with 1 base separating them. Germline values: CDR1 SGHTA, CDR2 FQGNSA. This CDR3 contains 9 residues. The CDR3: CARGNTIYF. The CDR3 nucleotides read TGTGCCAGGGGAAACACCATATATTTT.

The rearrangement joins TRBV6-5 to TRBJ1-2, with D maybe TRBD1 (5 bases). Deletions cut 6 bases from V and 7 bases from J, with 18 bases between. CDR3 size: 14 residues. Germline CDR1 MNHEY, CDR2 SVGAGI. The CDR3 here is CASSLTLAGGGYTF. The CDR3 DNA reads as TGTGCCAGCAGCCTAACCCTCGCGGGGGGTGGCTACACCTTC.

The chain recombines TRBV18 with TRBJ2-3; 12 bases fit TRBD2. V gave up 2 bases and J gave up 2 bases; unmatched junction bases: 11. Germline values: CDR1 KGHSH, CDR2 LQKENI. The CDR3 is 19 residues long. The CDR3 here is CASSPWALAGGLVTDTQYF. In DNA form, the CDR3 reads TGTGCCAGCTCACCATGGGCCCTAGCGGGGGGGTTGGTCACAGATACGCAGTATTTT.

This chain connects TRBV28 to TRBJ1-4; D may be TRBD1 (5 bases). V shed 4 bases and J shed 8 bases, with 17 bases lying between them. CDR1 and CDR2 (germline): MDHEN, SYDVKM. There are 15 residues in the CDR3. CDR3 loop: CASSSRGVGVEKLFF. The CDR3 nucleotides read TGTGCCAGCAGTTCCCGGGGGGTCGGAGTCGAAAAACTGTTTTTT. Supplemented by reference TRBV28 and TRBJ1-4, the full variable domain reads DVKVTQSSRYLVKRTGEKVFLECVQDMDHENMFWYRQDPGLGLRLIYFSYDVKMKEKGDIPEGYSVSREKKERFSLILESASTNQTSMYLCASSSRGVGVEKLFFGSGTQLSVL.

This chain connects TRBV9 to TRBJ1-1, with a possible D match to TRBD1 (5 bases). V lost 4 bases and J 1 base, leaving 14 bases between the germline ends. The CDR3 loop spans 15 amino acids. Looked up from germline, CDR1 is SGDLS and CDR2 is YYNGEE. This chain's CDR3 is CASSPQGRENTEAFF. Written as DNA, the CDR3 is TGTGCCAGCAGCCCCCAGGGACGGGAGAACACTGAAGCTTTCTTT.

A remark on this clone: Other DNA variants within this sample encode the same CDR3. The chain recombines TRBV2 with TRBJ1-1; D remains ambiguous. V was pared by 3 bases and J by 1 base, with 9 bases between. Germline V gene lookup returns CDR1 SNHLY and CDR2 FYNNEI. The CDR3 contains 14 residues. CDR3 sequence reads: CASSDRVANTEAFF. DNA of the CDR3: TGTGCCAGCAGTGACCGGGTGGCGAACACTGAAGCTTTCTTT.

V usage is TRBV3-1 (or the pseudogene TRBV3-2) and J usage is TRBJ1-5; no firm D call. Germline V lookup: CDR1 LGHDT, CDR2 YNNKEL (reference sequence). Trimming shortened V by 3 bases and J by 6 bases, and 15 bases separated the two germline ends. The length of the CDR3 is 15 residues. CDR3 DNA: TGTGCCAGCAGCCAGAACCTGGCGGGCGGTCAGCCCCAGCATTTT. Its translation: CASSQNLAGGQPQHF.

The chain joins TRBV7-2 to TRBJ1-2; no definite D call. The V gene lost 3 bases and the J gene lost 6 bases, with 11 bases spanning the gap. Germline V lookup: CDR1 SGHTA, CDR2 FQGNSA. The CDR3 spans 13 residues. The CDR3 sequence: CASSFRTVNGYTF. The CDR3 DNA is TGTGCCAGCAGCTTCCGGACGGTGAATGGCTACACCTTC.

The chain couples TRBV19 to TRBJ1-1; 7 bases are shared with TRBD1. Trimming removed 7 bases from V and 4 bases from J; junction bases left unmatched: 9. Germline V CDR1 and CDR2: LNHDA, SQIVND (reference sequence). This CDR3 comprises 14 residues. For the CDR3, the DNA is TGTGCCAGTATGGACCGAGGGGGCTCCACTGAAGCTTTCTTT. It encodes CASMDRGGSTEAFF.

The chain has TRBV28 and TRBJ2-1; D call uncertain. CDR3 size: 12 residues. Between the trimmed V and J ends, which lost 8 bases and 0 bases, there was a span of 5 bases. In germline, CDR1 is MDHEN, CDR2 SYDVKM. CDR3 nucleotides: TGTGCCAGCGTCAGCTCCTACAATGAGCAGTTCTTC. Encoded protein: CASVSSYNEQFF.

This chain links TRBV7-6 with TRBJ2-4, with 9 bases that match TRBD1. Germline CDR1 SGHVS, CDR2 FNYEAQ. The J segment lost 6 bases and the V segment lost 1 base, leaving 1 base of the junction unmatched. This CDR3 has 14 residues. The CDR3 nucleotides are TGTGCCAGCAGCTTAGGGGGACAGGGAAACATTCAGTACTTC. Its translation: CASSLGGQGNIQYF.

The gene calls are TRBV29-1 and TRBJ1-1; 9 bases fit TRBD1. Germline V gives CDR1 SQVTM, CDR2 ANQGSEA. The V and J ends lost 5 bases and 0 bases, in that order; junction bases with no gene match: 22. This CDR3 comprises 20 residues. The CDR3 DNA sequence: TGCAGCGTTCAGCGCCGGGACAGGGTTTCGTCTTTGCTTATGAACACTGAAGCTTTCTTT. Translation gives CSVQRRDRVSSLLMNTEAFF.